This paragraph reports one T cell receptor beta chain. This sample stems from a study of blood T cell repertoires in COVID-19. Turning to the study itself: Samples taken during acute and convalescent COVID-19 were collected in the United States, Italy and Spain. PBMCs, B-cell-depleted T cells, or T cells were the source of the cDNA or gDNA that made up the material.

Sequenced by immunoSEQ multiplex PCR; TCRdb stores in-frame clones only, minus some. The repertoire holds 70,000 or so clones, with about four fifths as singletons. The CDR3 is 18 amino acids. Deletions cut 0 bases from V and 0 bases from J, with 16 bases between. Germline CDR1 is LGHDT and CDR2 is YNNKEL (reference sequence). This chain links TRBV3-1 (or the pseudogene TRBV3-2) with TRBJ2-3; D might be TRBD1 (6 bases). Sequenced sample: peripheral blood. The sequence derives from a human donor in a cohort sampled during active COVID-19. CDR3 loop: CASSQDLVGGTSTDTQYF. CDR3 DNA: TGTGCCAGCAGCCAAGATCTCGTTGGGGGCACTAGCACAGATACGCAGTATTTT.